This T cell receptor (beta chain) was documented in a study of blood T cell repertoires in COVID-19. The CDR3 loop spans 12 amino acids. Per germline, CDR1 SGHTA and CDR2 FQGNSA. Trimming took off 4 bases at V and 0 bases at J, with 3 bases between the two ends. Cohorts were assigned according to the clinical history that participants reported. Per the study methods: Amplified reference gene primers provided the basis for estimating nucleated cell counts. Measured with immunoSEQ multiplex PCR; TCRdb has only the in-frame clones, and not every one. The DNA gave D and trimming, while V, J and clone size come from that table. The sample lists just over 150,000 clones, around 87% occurring once.

This clonotype originated in a woman aged 45-65 years who had recovered from COVID-19. The rearrangement uses TRBV7-2 and TRBJ1-2; unclear D gene. The sample consisted of PBMCs or T cells enriched from blood (not recorded which). The CDR3 DNA is TGTGCCAGCAGCTCTACTAACTATGGCTACACCTTC. As protein: CASSSTNYGYTF.